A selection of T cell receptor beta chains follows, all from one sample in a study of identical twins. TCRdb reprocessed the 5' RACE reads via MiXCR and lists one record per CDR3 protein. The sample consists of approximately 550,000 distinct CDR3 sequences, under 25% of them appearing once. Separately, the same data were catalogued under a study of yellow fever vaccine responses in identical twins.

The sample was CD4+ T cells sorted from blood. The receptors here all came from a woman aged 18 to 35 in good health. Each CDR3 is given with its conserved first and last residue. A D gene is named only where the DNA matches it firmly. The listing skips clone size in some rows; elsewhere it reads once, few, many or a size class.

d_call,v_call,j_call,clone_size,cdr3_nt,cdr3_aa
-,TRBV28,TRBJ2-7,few,TGTGCCAGCAGTAAGGGTCTTCCTCCCTACGAGCAGTACTTC,CASSKGLPPYEQYF
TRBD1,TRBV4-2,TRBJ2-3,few,TGTGCCAGCAGTCACGACAGGGCTCAAGCAGCAGATACGCAGTATTTT,CASSHDRAQAADTQYF
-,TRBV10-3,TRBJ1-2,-,TGTGCCATTAGCAGGGGTTACGACTATGGCTACACCTTC,CAISRGYDYGYTF
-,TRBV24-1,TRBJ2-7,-,TGTGCCACCAGTGGTACCTTAGGGGACGAGCAGTACTTC,CATSGTLGDEQYF
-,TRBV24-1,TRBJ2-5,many,TGTGCCACCAGTGATTTCCCTGGAGAGACCCAGTACTTC,CATSDFPGETQYF
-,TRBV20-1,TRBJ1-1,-,TGCAGTGCCAGGGAGACTGAAGCTTTCTTT,CSARETEAFF
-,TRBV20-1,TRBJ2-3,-,TGCAGTGCTAGTCATGCAGATACGCAGTATTTT,CSASHADTQYF
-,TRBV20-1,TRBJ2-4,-,TGCAGTGCTAGTCTGCCCCCTTCCGGGGTAAAAAACATTCAGTACTTC,CSASLPPSGVKNIQYF
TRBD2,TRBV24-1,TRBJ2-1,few,TGTGCCACCAGTGATCTGCGGGAGTCCTACAATGAGCAGTTCTTC,CATSDLRESYNEQFF
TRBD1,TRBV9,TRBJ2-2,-,TGTGCCAGCAGCGTAGACAGGGGGGCCGGGGAGCTGTTTTTT,CASSVDRGAGELFF
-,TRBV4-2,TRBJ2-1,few,TGTGCCAGCAGCCAAGCCCGGGCAGGGAGGAATGAGCAGTTCTTC,CASSQARAGRNEQFF
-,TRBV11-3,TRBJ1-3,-,TGTGCCAGCAGCCCTTACGTGACAAGTGGAAACACCATATATTTT,CASSPYVTSGNTIYF
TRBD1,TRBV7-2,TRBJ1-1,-,TGTGCCAGCAGCCCTCCCGGGACAGGGTTTAACACTGAAGCTTTCTTT,CASSPPGTGFNTEAFF
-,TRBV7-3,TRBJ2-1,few,TGTGCCAGCAGCTTAACCCCCAGGGGCGGCTACAATGAGCAGTTCTTC,CASSLTPRGGYNEQFF
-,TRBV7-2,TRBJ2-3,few,TGTGCCAGCAGCTTAGTTCCAGCGTCTAGCACAGATACGCAGTATTTT,CASSLVPASSTDTQYF
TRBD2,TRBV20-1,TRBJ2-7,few,TGCAGTGCCCCTGGGACTAGCGGGTTCTACGAGCAGTACTTC,CSAPGTSGFYEQYF
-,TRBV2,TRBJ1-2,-,TGTGCCAGCAATCAGGGGCAAGATGGCTACACCTTC,CASNQGQDGYTF
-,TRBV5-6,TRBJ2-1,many,TGTGCCAGCAGCGTTTCCACGGGGGAGCAGTTCTTC,CASSVSTGEQFF
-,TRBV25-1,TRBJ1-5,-,TGTGCCAGCAGCCGAAGGGGGACGGAAGGGACCCAGCATTTT,CASSRRGTEGTQHF
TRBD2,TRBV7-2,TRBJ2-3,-,TGTGCCAGCACGGAAGTAGCGGGAGGGAAGACCACAGATACGCAGTATTTT,CASTEVAGGKTTDTQYF
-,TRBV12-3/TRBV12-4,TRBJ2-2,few,TGTGCCAGCAGTTTCCAGGGGTTTATGACCGGGGAGCTGTTTTTT,CASSFQGFMTGELFF
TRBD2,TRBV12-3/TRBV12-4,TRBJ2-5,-,TGTACCAGCAGTTTACGGACTAGCGGGGCAGAGACCCAGTACTTC,CTSSLRTSGAETQYF
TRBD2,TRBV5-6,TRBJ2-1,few,TGTGCCAGCAGACCAGGTCAGCTAGCGGGAGTGGGGCAGTTCTTC,CASRPGQLAGVGQFF
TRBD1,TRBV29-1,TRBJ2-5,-,TGCAGCGTTGCACAGGGGGATTTGGAGACCCAGTACTTC,CSVAQGDLETQYF
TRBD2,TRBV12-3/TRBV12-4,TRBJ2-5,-,TGTGCCAGCAGTTTCGAGCTAGCGGAAAAAGAGACCCAGTACTTC,CASSFELAEKETQYF
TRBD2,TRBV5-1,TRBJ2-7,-,TGCGCCAGCAGCTCGTTGGTTAGCGGGGGCGAGCAGTACTTC,CASSSLVSGGEQYF
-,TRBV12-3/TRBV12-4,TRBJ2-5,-,TGTGCCAGCAGTTTGGGTGGGGACTTCGGGACCCAGTACTTC,CASSLGGDFGTQYF
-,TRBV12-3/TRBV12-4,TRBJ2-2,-,TGTACCAGCAGTTTGGGGTTGGGTGGCAGGAGAATCACCGGGGAGCTGTTTTTT,CTSSLGLGGRRITGELFF
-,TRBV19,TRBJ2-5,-,TGTGCCAGTAGTGCGTCGTGGGAGTTGGAGACCCAGTACTTC,CASSASWELETQYF
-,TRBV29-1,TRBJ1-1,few,TGCAGCGTTGAGGCGCCTCAGTCTGAAGCTTTCTTT,CSVEAPQSEAFF
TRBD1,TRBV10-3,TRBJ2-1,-,TGTGCCATCAGCGCGGGACAGGGGACCCCCAATGAGCAGTTCTTC,CAISAGQGTPNEQFF
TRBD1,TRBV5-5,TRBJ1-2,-,TGTGCCAGCAGCCTGGACAGGGCGCTCTATGGCTACACCTTC,CASSLDRALYGYTF
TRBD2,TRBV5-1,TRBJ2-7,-,TGCGCCAGCAGCTTGGGGGGGTCGATTAGCGGGAGTCCCTACGAGCAGTACTTC,CASSLGGSISGSPYEQYF
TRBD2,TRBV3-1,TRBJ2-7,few,TGTGCCAGCAGACCTAGCGGGACACCCTACGAGCAGTACTTC,CASRPSGTPYEQYF
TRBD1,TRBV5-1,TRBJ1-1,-,TGCGCCAGCAGCACCGGACAGGGGTTGAACACTGAAGCTTTCTTT,CASSTGQGLNTEAFF
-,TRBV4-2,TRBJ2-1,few,TGTGCCAGCAGCCAAGCCATTGTTGGCGTGCCCGTTGGGAATGAGCAGTTCTTC,CASSQAIVGVPVGNEQFF
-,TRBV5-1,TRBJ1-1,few,TGCGCCAGCAGCTTGCTTCCGGGGGCTACTGAAGCTTTCTTT,CASSLLPGATEAFF
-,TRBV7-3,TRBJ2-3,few,TGTGCCAGCAGCTCCCAAAGGGTCACAGATACGCAGTATTTT,CASSSQRVTDTQYF
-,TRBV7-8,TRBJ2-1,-,TGTGCCAGCAGCTTAGCCGGGACACAGAGATACAATGAGCAGTTCTTC,CASSLAGTQRYNEQFF
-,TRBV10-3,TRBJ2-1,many,TGTGCCATCGGTCGGTCAAGCCTACCCAATGAGCAGTTCTTC,CAIGRSSLPNEQFF
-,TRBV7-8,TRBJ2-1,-,TGTGCCAGCTACGAACAGGTTGGCAATGAGCAGTTCTTC,CASYEQVGNEQFF
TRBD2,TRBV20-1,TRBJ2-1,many,TGCAGTGCTAGAAGGCCTAGCGGGGGATACAATGAGCAGTTCTTC,CSARRPSGGYNEQFF
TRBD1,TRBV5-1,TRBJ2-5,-,TGCGCCAGCAGCCTTGGGACAGAACAAGAGACCCAGTACTTC,CASSLGTEQETQYF
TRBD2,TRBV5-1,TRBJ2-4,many,TGCGCCAGCAGCGAGGGACTAGCGGGAGCCGCGCAAGCCAAAAACATTCAGTACTTC,CASSEGLAGAAQAKNIQYF
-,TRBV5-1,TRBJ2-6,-,TGCGCCAGCAGCTTGATAGAGGCTGGGGCCAACGTCCTGACTTTC,CASSLIEAGANVLTF
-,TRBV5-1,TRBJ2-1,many,TGCGCCAGCAGCCACCTGGATAGGGGCAGCCACAATGAGCAGTTCTTC,CASSHLDRGSHNEQFF
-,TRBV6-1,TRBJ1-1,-,TGTGCCAGCAAGATGTCGGGGAACACTGAAGCTTTCTTT,CASKMSGNTEAFF
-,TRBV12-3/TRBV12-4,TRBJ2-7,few,TGTGCCAGCACTATTAGACCCTCCGTGGGGGAGCAGTACTTC,CASTIRPSVGEQYF
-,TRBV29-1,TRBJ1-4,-,TGCAGCGTTGAGGGACAAGGGACTGAAAAACTGTTTTTT,CSVEGQGTEKLFF
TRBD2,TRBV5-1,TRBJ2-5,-,TGCGCCAGCAGCTCCCTCTTGGCTAGCGGGAGGGCACAAGAGACCCAGTACTTC,CASSSLLASGRAQETQYF